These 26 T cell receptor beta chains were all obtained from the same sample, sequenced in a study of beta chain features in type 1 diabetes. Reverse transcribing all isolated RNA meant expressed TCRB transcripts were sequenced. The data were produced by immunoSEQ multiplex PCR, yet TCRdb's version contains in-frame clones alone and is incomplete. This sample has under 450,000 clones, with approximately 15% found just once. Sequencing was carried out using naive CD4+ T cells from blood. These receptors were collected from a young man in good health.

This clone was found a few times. CDR3 sequence (DNA): TGTGCCAGCAGTGAACGGGGATTAACTGAAGCTTTCTTT. Translating it yields CASSERGLTEAFF. This chain connects TRBV6-1 to TRBJ1-1; D call uncertain. Germline values: CDR1 MNHNS, CDR2 SASEGT. V was clipped by 2 bases and J by 5 bases, with 9 bases between them. The CDR3 loop spans 13 amino acids.

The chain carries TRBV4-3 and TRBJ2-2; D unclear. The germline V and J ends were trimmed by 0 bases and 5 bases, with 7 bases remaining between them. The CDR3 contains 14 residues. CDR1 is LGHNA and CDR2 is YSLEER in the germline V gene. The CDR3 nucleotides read TGCGCCAGCAGCCAAGAAGGGCTTACCGGGGAGCTGTTTTTT. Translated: CASSQEGLTGELFF.

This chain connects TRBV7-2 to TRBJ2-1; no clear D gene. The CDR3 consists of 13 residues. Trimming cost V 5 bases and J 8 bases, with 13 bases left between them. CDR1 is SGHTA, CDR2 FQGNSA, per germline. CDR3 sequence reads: CASSPLHLDEQFF. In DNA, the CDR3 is TGTGCCAGCAGCCCGTTACATCTCGATGAGCAGTTCTTC.

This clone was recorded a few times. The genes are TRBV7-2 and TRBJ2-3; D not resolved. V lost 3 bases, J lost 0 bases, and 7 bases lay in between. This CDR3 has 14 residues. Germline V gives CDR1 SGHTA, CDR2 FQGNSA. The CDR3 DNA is TGTGCCAGCAGCTTGTTCCCTAGCACAGATACGCAGTATTTT. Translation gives CASSLFPSTDTQYF.

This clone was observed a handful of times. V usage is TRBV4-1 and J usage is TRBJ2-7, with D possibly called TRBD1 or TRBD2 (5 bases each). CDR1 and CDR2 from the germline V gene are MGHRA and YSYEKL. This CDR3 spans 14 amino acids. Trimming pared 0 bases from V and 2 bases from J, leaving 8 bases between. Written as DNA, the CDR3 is TGCGCCAGCAGCCAAGAGGGACCAGCCTACGAGCAGTACTTC. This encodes CASSQEGPAYEQYF.

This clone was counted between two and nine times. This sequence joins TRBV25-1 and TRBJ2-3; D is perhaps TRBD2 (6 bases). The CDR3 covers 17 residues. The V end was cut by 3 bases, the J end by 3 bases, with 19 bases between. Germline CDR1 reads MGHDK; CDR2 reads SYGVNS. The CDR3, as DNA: TGTGCCAGCAGTGATCAGGCTCGGGGGTTTGGGACAGATACGCAGTATTTT. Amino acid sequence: CASSDQARGFGTDTQYF. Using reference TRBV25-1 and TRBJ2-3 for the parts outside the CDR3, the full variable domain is EADIYQTPRYLVIGTGKKITLECSQTMGHDKMYWYQQDPGMELHLIHYSYGVNSTEKGDLSSESTVSRIRTEHFPLTLESARPSHTSQYLCASSDQARGFGTDTQYFGPGTRLTVL.

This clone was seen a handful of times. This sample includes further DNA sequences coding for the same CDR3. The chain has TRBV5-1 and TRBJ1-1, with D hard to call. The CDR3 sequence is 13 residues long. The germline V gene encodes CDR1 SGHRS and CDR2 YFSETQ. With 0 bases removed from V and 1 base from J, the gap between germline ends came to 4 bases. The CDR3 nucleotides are TGCGCCAGCAGCTTGGGCAGGAACACTGAAGCTTTCTTT. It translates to CASSLGRNTEAFF.

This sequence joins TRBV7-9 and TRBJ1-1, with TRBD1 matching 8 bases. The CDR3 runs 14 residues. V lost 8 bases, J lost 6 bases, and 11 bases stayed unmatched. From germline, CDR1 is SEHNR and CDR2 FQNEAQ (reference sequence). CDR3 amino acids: CASGARGPESEAFF. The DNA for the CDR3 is TGTGCCAGCGGCGCCAGGGGGCCAGAATCTGAAGCTTTCTTT.

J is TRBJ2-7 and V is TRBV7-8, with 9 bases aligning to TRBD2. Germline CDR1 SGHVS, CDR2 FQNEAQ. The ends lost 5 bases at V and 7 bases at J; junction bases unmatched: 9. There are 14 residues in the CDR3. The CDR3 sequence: CASSALAGAGEQYV. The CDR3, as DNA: TGTGCCAGCAGCGCATTAGCGGGAGCAGGAGAGCAGTACGTC.

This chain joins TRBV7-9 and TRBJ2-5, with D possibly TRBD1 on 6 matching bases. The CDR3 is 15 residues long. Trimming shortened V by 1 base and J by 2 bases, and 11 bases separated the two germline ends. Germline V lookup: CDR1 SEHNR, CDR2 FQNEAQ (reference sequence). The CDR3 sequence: CASSLVSDRQETQYF. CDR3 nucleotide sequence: TGTGCCAGCAGCTTAGTAAGCGACAGGCAAGAGACCCAGTACTTC.

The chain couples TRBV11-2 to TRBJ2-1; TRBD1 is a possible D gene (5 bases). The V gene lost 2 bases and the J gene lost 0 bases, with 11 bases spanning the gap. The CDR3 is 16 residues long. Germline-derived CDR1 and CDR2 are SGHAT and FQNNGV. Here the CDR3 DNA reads TGTGCCAGCAGCTTATTCTCAGGGTACTCCTACAATGAGCAGTTCTTC. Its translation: CASSLFSGYSYNEQFF.

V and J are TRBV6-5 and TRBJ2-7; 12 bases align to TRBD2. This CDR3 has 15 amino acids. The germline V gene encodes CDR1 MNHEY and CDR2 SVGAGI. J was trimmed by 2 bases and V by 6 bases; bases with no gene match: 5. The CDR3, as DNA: TGTGCCAGCAGACAACGGACTAGCGGGACCTACGAGCAGTACGTC. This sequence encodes CASRQRTSGTYEQYV.

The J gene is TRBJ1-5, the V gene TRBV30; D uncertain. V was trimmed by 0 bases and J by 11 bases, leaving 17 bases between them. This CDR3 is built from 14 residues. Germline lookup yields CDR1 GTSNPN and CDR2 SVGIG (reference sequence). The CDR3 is CAWSVGRQTISQHF. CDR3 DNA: TGTGCCTGGAGTGTAGGACGACAAACAATCTCCCAGCATTTT.

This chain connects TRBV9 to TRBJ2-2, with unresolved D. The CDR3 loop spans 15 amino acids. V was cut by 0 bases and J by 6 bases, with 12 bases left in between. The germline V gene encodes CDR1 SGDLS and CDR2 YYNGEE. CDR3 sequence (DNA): TGTGCCAGCAGCGTAGGAATGGTATTGCCCGGGGAGCTGTTTTTT. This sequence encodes CASSVGMVLPGELFF.

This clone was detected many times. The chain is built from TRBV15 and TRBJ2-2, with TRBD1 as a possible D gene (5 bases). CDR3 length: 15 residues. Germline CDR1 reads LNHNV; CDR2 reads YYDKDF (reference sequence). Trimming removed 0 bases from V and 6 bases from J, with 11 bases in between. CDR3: CATSRELGPAGELFF. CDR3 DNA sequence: TGTGCCACCAGCAGAGAGCTGGGGCCAGCCGGGGAGCTGTTTTTT.

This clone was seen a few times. The CDR3: CASRLSGANVLTF. The CDR3 DNA follows: TGTGCCAGCAGACTCTCTGGGGCCAACGTCCTGACTTTC. The V call is TRBV28, the J call TRBJ2-6; D not resolved. Trimming pared 6 bases from V and 0 bases from J, leaving 3 bases between. The CDR3 runs 13 residues. CDR1 is MDHEN, CDR2 SYDVKM, per germline.

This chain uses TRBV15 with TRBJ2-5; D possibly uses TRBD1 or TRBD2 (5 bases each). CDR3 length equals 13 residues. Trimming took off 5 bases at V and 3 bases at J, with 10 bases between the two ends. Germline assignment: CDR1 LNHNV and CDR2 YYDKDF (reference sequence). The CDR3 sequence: CATSPRGKETQYF. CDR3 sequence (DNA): TGTGCCACCAGCCCGAGGGGTAAAGAGACCCAGTACTTC.

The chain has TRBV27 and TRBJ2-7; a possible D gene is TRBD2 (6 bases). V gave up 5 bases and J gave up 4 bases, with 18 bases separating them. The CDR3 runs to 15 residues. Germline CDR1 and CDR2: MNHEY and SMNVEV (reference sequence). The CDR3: CASSPFTGDPYEQYV. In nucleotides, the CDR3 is TGTGCCAGCAGTCCCTTCACGGGAGACCCTTACGAGCAGTACGTC.

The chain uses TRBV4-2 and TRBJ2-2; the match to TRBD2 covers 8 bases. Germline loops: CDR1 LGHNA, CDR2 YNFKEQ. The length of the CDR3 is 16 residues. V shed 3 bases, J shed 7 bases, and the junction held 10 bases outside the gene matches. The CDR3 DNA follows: TGTGCCAGCAGCCATCTGAGCGGGAGCGGGGGCGGGGAGCTGTTTTTT. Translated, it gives CASSHLSGSGGGELFF.

In DNA form, the CDR3 reads TGTGCCTGGAGTCCAGGGGACAGACCCCTCTATGGCTACACCTTC. It is translated as CAWSPGDRPLYGYTF. This chain links TRBV30 with TRBJ1-2, with TRBD1 matching over 7 bases. The CDR3 is 15 amino acids. The junction had 10 bases not matched to a gene; V was cut back by 2 bases and J by 4 bases. CDR1 is GTSNPN and CDR2 is SVGIG in the germline V gene (reference sequence).

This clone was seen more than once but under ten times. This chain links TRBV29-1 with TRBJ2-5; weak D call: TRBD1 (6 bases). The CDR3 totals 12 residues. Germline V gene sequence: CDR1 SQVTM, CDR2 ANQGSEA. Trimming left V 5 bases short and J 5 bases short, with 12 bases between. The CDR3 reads CSVTQGTETQYF. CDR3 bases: TGCAGCGTTACCCAGGGGACGGAGACCCAGTACTTC.

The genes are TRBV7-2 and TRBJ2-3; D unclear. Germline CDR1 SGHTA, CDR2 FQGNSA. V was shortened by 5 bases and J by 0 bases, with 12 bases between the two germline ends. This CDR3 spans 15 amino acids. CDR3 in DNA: TGTGCCAGCAGCCTTCTCGGGCTCAGCACAGATACGCAGTATTTT. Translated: CASSLLGLSTDTQYF.

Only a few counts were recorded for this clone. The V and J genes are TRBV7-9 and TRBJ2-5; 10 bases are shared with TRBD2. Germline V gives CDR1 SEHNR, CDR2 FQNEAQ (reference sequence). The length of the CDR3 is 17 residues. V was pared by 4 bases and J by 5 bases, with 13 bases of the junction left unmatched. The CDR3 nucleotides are TGTGCCAGCAGCTCCCCCCGCCCTAGCGGGAGCCGGGAGACCCAGTACTTC. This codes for CASSSPRPSGSRETQYF.

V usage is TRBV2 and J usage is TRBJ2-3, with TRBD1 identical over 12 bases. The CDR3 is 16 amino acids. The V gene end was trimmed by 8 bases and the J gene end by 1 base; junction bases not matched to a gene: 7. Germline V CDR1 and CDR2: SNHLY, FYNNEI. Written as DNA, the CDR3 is TGTGCCAGCGAACCCGGGACAGGGGGCGGCACAGATACGCAGTATTTT. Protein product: CASEPGTGGGTDTQYF.

In DNA form, the CDR3 reads TGTGCCAGCAGCTTAGGAGTCCAGATCACAGATACGCAGTATTTT. It is translated as CASSLGVQITDTQYF. This chain joins TRBV7-8 and TRBJ2-3; D gene uncertain. The germline V gene has CDR1 SGHVS and CDR2 FQNEAQ. Trimming took off 1 base at V and 2 bases at J, with 10 bases between the two ends. The CDR3 has 15 amino acids.

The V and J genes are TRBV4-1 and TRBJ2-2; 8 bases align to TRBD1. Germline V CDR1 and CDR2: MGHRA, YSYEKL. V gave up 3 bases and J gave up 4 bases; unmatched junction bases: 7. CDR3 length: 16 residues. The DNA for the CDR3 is TGCGCCAGCAGCCACGGACAGGGATGGATCACCGGGGAGCTGTTTTTT. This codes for CASSHGQGWITGELFF.